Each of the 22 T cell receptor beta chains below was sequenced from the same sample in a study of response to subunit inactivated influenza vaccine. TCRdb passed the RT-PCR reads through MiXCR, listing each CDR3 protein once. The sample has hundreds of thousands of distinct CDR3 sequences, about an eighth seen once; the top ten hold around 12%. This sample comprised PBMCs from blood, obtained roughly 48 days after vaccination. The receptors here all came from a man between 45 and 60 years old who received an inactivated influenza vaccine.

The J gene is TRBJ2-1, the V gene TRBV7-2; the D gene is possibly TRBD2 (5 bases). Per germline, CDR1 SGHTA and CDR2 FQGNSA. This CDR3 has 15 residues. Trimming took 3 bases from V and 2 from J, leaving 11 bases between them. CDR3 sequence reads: CASSFRRTAYNEQFF. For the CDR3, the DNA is TGTGCCAGCAGCTTCCGGAGGACCGCCTACAATGAGCAGTTCTTC.

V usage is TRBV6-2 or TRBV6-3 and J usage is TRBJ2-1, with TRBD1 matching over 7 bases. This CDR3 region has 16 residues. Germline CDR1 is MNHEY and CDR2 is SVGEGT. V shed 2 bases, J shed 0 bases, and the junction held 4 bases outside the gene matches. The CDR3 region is CASSYAYRGSYNEQFF. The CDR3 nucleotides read TGTGCCAGCAGTTACGCGTACAGGGGCTCCTACAATGAGCAGTTCTTC.

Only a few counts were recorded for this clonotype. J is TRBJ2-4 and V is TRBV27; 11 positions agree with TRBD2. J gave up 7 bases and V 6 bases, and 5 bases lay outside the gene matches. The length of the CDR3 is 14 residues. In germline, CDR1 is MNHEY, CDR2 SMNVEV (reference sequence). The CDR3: CASRDTSGSNIQYF. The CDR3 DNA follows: TGTGCCAGCAGGGACACTAGCGGGAGTAACATTCAGTACTTC.

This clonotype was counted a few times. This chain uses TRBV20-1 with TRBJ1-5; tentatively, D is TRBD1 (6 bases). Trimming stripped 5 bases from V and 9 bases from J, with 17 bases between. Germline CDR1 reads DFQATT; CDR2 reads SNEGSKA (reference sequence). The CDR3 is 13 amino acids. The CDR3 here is CSARWTEGVPQHF. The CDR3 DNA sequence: TGCAGTGCTCGATGGACAGAAGGTGTGCCCCAGCATTTT.

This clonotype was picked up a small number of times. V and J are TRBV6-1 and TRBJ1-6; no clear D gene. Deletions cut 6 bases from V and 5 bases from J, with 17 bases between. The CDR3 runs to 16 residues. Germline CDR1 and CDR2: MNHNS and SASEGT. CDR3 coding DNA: TGTGCCAGCAGGTCTGGCACCCATACGGATAATTCACCCCTCCACTTT. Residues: CASRSGTHTDNSPLHF.

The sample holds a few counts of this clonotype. The CDR3 here is CASSQGTGSNQPQHF. The DNA for the CDR3 is TGCGCCAGCAGCCAGGGGACTGGTAGCAATCAGCCCCAGCATTTT. The rearrangement links TRBV4-3 to TRBJ1-5; weak D call: TRBD1 (5 bases). Per germline, CDR1 LGHNA and CDR2 YSLEER. V lost 3 bases to trimming and J lost 0 bases, with 9 bases between them. This CDR3 contains 15 residues.

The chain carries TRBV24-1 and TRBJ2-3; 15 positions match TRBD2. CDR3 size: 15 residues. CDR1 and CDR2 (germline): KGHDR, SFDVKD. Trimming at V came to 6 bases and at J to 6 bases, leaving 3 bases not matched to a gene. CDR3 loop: CATSRTSGGADTQYF. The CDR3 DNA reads TGTGCCACCAGTAGGACTAGCGGGGGGGCTGATACGCAGTATTTT.

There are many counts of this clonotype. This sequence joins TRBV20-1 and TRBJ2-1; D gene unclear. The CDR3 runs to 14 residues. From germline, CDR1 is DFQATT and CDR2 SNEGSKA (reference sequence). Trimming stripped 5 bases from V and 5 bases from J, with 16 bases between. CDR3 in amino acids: CSARPLAIDNEQFF. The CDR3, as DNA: TGCAGTGCTCGTCCGTTAGCCATCGACAATGAGCAGTTCTTC.

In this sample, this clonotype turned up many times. The CDR3 here is CATSSRGSSYNEQFF. The CDR3 coding sequence is TGTGCCACCAGCAGCCGGGGTAGCTCCTACAATGAGCAGTTCTTC. J is TRBJ2-1 and V is TRBV15, with D possibly matching TRBD2 (5 bases). The germline gives CDR1 LNHNV, CDR2 YYDKDF (reference sequence). This CDR3 has 15 residues. V lost 3 bases, J lost 0 bases, and 9 bases lay in between. The variable domain in full, completed from reference TRBV15 and TRBJ2-1, reads DAMVIQNPRYQVTQFGKPVTLSCSQTLNHNVMYWYQQKSSQAPKLLFHYYDKDFNNEADTPDNFQSRRPNTSFCFLDIRSPGLGDTAMYLCATSSRGSSYNEQFFGPGTRLTVL.

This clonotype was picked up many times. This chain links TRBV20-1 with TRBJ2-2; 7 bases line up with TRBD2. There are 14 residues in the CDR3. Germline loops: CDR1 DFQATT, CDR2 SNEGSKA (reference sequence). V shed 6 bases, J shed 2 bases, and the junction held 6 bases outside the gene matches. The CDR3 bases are TGCAGTGCAACCGGGACTACCAACACCGGGGAGCTGTTTTTT. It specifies CSATGTTNTGELFF.

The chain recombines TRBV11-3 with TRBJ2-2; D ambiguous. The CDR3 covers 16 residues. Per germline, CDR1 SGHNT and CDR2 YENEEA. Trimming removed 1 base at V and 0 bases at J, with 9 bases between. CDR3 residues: CASSLGAGSNTGELFF. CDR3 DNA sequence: TGTGCCAGCAGCTTAGGGGCAGGATCGAACACCGGGGAGCTGTTTTTT.

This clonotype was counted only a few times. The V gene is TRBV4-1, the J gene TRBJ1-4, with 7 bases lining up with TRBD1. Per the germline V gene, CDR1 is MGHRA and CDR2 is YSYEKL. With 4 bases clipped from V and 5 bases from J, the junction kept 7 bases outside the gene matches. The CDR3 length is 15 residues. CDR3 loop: CASSPRDRTNEKLFF. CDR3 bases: TGCGCCAGCAGCCCACGGGACAGAACGAATGAAAAACTGTTTTTT.

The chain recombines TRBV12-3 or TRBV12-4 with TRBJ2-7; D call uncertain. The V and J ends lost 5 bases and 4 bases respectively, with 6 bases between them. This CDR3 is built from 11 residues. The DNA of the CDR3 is TGTGCCAGCAGTGTGTTTTACGAGCAGTACTTC. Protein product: CASSVFYEQYF.

CDR3 in DNA: TGTGCCAGCAGTTTAGCGGGGTGGCAGGGGATTATAAATGAGCAGTTCTTC. It translates to CASSLAGWQGIINEQFF. The chain combines TRBV12-3 or TRBV12-4 with TRBJ2-1; tentative D call: TRBD1 (6 bases). V lost 0 bases and J 7 bases, leaving 19 bases between the germline ends. The CDR3 loop spans 17 amino acids.

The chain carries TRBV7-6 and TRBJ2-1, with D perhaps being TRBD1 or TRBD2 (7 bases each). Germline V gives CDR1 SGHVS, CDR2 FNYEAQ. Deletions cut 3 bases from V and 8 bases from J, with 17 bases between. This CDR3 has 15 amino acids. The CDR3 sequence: CASSFPGQRDDEQFF. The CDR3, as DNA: TGTGCCAGCAGCTTTCCGGGACAGCGGGATGATGAGCAGTTCTTC.

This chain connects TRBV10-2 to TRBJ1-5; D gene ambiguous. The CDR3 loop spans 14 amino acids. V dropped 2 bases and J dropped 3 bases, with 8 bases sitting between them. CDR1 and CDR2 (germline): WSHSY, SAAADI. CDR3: CASSEGRSNQPQHF. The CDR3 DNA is TGCGCCAGCAGTGAGGGAAGGTCCAATCAGCCCCAGCATTTT.

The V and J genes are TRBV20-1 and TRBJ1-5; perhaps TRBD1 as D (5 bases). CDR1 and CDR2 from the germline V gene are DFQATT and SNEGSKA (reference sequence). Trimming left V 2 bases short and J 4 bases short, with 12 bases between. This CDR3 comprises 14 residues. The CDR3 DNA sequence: TGCAGTGCTAGATATGGGACGGCTAATCAGCCCCAGCATTTT. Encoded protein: CSARYGTANQPQHF.

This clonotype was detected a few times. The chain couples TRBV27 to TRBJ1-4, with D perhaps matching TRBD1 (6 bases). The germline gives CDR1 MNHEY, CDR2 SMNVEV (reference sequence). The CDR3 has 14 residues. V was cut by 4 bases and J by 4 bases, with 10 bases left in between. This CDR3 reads CASSSRGRNEKLFF. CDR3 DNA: TGTGCCAGCAGTTCCCGGGGGCGTAATGAAAAACTGTTTTTT.

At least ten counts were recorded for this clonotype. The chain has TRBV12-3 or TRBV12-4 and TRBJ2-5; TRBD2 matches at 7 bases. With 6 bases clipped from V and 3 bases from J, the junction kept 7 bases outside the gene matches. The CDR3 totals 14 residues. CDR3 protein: CASRPSGIEETQYF. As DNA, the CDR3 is TGTGCCAGCAGACCCAGCGGGATCGAAGAGACCCAGTACTTC.

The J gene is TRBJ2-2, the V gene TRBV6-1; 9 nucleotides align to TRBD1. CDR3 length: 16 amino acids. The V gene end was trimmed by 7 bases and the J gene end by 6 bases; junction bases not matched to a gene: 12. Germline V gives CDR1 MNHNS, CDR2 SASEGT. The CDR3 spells CASKRADRGSAGELFF. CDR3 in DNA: TGTGCCAGCAAAAGAGCGGACAGGGGATCAGCCGGGGAGCTGTTTTTT.

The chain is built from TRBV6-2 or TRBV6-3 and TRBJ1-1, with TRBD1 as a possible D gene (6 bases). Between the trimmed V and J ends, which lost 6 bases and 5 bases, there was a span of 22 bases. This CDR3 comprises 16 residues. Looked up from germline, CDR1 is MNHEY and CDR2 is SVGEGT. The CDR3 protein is CASSPVSGEMRTEAFF. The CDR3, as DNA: TGTGCCAGCAGCCCCGTTTCAGGGGAAATGAGGACTGAAGCTTTCTTT.

The CDR3 nucleotides are TGTGCCAGCAGCGATGGGTGGGCTAGCGGGAGGAGTGAGCAGTTCTTC. Amino acids: CASSDGWASGRSEQFF. The chain combines TRBV12-3 or TRBV12-4 with TRBJ2-1; 11 bases are shared with TRBD2. V shed 6 bases, J shed 9 bases, and the junction held 13 bases outside the gene matches. The CDR3 sequence is 16 residues long.